This section outlines one T cell receptor (beta chain) sequence together with its context. This sample is part of a study of glioma-infiltrating T cells after dendritic cell vaccination. Primers: 60 V beta forward and 13 J beta reverse. Generated by immunoSEQ multiplex PCR, the TCRdb table keeps only in-frame clones and is missing some. The sample includes 90,000 or so clones, 70% to 90% of them seen just once. Trimming removed 0 bases at V and 6 bases at J, with 10 bases between. The CDR3 loop spans 13 amino acids. Germline CDR1 SGHNT, CDR2 YYREEE (reference sequence). This sequence joins TRBV5-4 and TRBJ2-7; perhaps TRBD2 as D (5 bases). The origin of this receptor is a human donor with glioblastoma. Sequencing was performed on blood, taken before dendritic cell vaccination. Written as DNA, the CDR3 is TGTGCCAGCAGCTTGGTATCGAGCGGCGAGCAGTACTTC. It specifies CASSLVSSGEQYF.